The 11 T cell receptor beta chains below come from one sample, sequenced in a study of blood T cell repertoires in COVID-19. Repertoires were generated with immunoSEQ multiplex PCR, while TCRdb's copy carries only in-frame clones and drops some. Here the sample spans roughly 100,000 clones, roughly four fifths being singletons. The sequencing input was peripheral blood. Receptors originate from a man aged 60 to 69 with acute or convalescent COVID-19.

The V call is TRBV5-1, the J call TRBJ2-1; TRBD2 matches 11 bases. V lost 0 bases, J lost 6 bases, and 11 bases stayed unmatched. The CDR3 has 18 residues. Germline V gives CDR1 SGHRS, CDR2 YFSETQ. CDR3 loop: CASSLEGLAAVQSNEQFF. In nucleotides, the CDR3 is TGCGCCAGCAGCTTGGAGGGACTAGCGGCTGTACAAAGCAATGAGCAGTTCTTC. The entire variable domain, with the rest obtained from reference TRBV5-1 and TRBJ2-1, is as follows: KAGVTQTPRYLIKTRGQQVTLSCSPISGHRSVSWYQQTPGQGLQFLFEYFSETQRNKGNFPGRFSGRQFSNSRSEMNVSTLELGDSALYLCASSLEGLAAVQSNEQFFGPGTRLTVL.

This chain connects TRBV5-1 to TRBJ1-4; unclear D gene. CDR1 and CDR2 from the germline V gene are SGHRS and YFSETQ. CDR3 length equals 19 residues. The V end was cut by 2 bases, the J end by 4 bases, with 24 bases between. CDR3 DNA sequence: TGCGCCAGCAGCTTCGACTCTTATTTTAGGCCGAAAGATAATGAAAAACTGTTTTTT. It specifies CASSFDSYFRPKDNEKLFF.

This chain connects TRBV12-3 or TRBV12-4 to TRBJ1-4; D is perhaps TRBD1 (5 bases). The CDR3 has 13 residues. V dropped 3 bases and J dropped 7 bases, with 9 bases sitting between them. The CDR3 loop reads CASSFRVGEKLFF. DNA for the CDR3: TGTGCCAGCAGTTTCAGGGTTGGTGAAAAACTGTTTTTT.

The chain is built from TRBV29-1 and TRBJ2-3, with D possibly matching TRBD1 (7 bases). The length of the CDR3 is 12 residues. Deletions cut 5 bases from V and 5 bases from J, with 11 bases between. Per germline, CDR1 SQVTM and CDR2 ANQGSEA. The CDR3 spells CSVSQGGDTQYF. The CDR3 region has the DNA TGCAGCGTTAGCCAGGGGGGAGATACGCAGTATTTT.

This rearrangement joins TRBV7-9 to TRBJ2-6; D gene uncertain. This CDR3 contains 15 residues. Germline values: CDR1 SEHNR, CDR2 FQNEAQ (reference sequence). Trimming removed 4 bases at V and 4 bases at J, with 11 bases between. For the CDR3, the DNA is TGTGCCAGCAGCTCAAGAGAGGCGGGGGCCAACGTCCTGACTTTC. Amino acids: CASSSREAGANVLTF. Variable domain in full (rest from reference TRBV7-9 and TRBJ2-6): DTGVSQNPRHKITKRGQNVTFRCDPISEHNRLYWYRQTLGQGPEFLTYFQNEAQLEKSRLLSDRFSAERPKGSFSTLEIQRTEQGDSAMYLCASSSREAGANVLTFGAGSRLTVL.

The chain employs TRBV10-3 and TRBJ1-5, with D uncertain. Germline lookup yields CDR1 ENHRY and CDR2 SYGVKD. Trimming stripped 0 bases from V and 4 bases from J, with 7 bases between. This CDR3 spans 14 amino acids. The CDR3 protein is CAISESSGNQPQHF. CDR3 bases: TGTGCCATCAGTGAGTCGAGCGGAAATCAGCCCCAGCATTTT.

The gene calls are TRBV7-9 and TRBJ2-3; D possibly corresponds to TRBD2 (6 bases). CDR1 is SEHNR, CDR2 FQNEAQ, per germline (reference sequence). The V end lost 5 bases, the J end lost 2 bases, and 11 bases lay between the germline ends. The length of the CDR3 is 14 residues. In nucleotides, the CDR3 is TGTGCCAGCAGCCCGGACTATAACACAGATACGCAGTATTTT. Its translation is CASSPDYNTDTQYF.

The chain links TRBV30 to TRBJ2-1; TRBD2 agrees at 14 bases. Germline trimming cut 2 bases from V and 5 bases from J; bases unmatched to any gene: 14. The CDR3 contains 19 residues. Germline CDR1 reads GTSNPN; CDR2 reads SVGIG (reference sequence). The CDR3 protein is CAWSTLTSGRARKNNEQFF. The CDR3 DNA reads TGTGCCTGGAGTACCTTGACTAGCGGGAGGGCCCGCAAAAACAATGAGCAGTTCTTC.

CDR3 protein: CASSGQGADTQYF. CDR3 nucleotide sequence: TGTGCCAGCAGCGGACAGGGCGCAGATACGCAGTATTTT. The genes are TRBV6-5 and TRBJ2-3, with TRBD1 matching over 8 bases. This CDR3 contains 13 residues. Germline V CDR1 and CDR2: MNHEY, SVGAGI. V gave up 6 bases and J gave up 4 bases; unmatched junction bases: 3.

The V call is TRBV5-4, the J call TRBJ1-2; D is possibly TRBD1 (6 bases). V lost 6 bases to trimming and J lost 4 bases, with 16 bases between them. CDR3 size: 14 residues. Per germline, CDR1 SGHNT and CDR2 YYREEE (reference sequence). The CDR3: CASNSGTLGYGYTF. The CDR3 coding sequence is TGTGCCAGCAATAGTGGGACACTGGGCTATGGCTACACCTTC.

The chain links TRBV10-3 to TRBJ1-5, with D unclear. V lost 2 bases and J 6 bases, leaving 11 bases between the germline ends. Germline values: CDR1 ENHRY, CDR2 SYGVKD. This CDR3 comprises 14 residues. Here the CDR3 DNA reads TGTGCCATCAGTGAGGGACTGGTGGGTCAGCCCCAGCATTTT. Amino acid sequence: CAISEGLVGQPQHF.